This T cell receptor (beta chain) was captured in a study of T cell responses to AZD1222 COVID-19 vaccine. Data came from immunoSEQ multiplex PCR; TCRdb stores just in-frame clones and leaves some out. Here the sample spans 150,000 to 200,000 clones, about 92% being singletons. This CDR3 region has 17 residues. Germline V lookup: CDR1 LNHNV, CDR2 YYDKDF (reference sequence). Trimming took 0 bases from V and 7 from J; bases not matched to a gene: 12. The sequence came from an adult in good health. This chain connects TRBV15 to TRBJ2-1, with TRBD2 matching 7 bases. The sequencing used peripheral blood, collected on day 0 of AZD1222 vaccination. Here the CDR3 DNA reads TGTGCCACCAGCAGAGATCCAGGGCAGCGGGGCATTAATGAGCAGTTCTTC. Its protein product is CATSRDPGQRGINEQFF.